These T cell receptor beta chains were read from a single sample in a study of blood T cell repertoires in COVID-19. Here immunoSEQ multiplex PCR was the method, and the copy in TCRdb shows in-frame clones only, minus some. Seen here are 50,000 to 75,000 clones, 88% observed once, and the top ten hold about a fifth. Sequences were obtained from peripheral blood. The source is a woman in her 50s with active or convalescent COVID-19. The CDR3 runs from the conserved cysteine through the conserved F or W. D genes are given only for firm matches. Size values are once, few and many counts, or a class for expanded clones, and some rows have none.

d_call: TRBD1
clone_size: .
j_call: TRBJ2-7
v_call: TRBV3-1/TRBV3-2
cdr3_aa: CASSKEGTASYEQYF
cdr3_nt: TGTGCCAGCAGCAAAGAAGGGACAGCCTCCTACGAGCAGTACTTC

d_call: TRBD2
clone_size: .
j_call: TRBJ2-3
v_call: TRBV5-1
cdr3_aa: CASSLGSSGRGTDTQYF
cdr3_nt: TGCGCCAGCAGCTTGGGGTCTAGCGGGAGAGGGACAGATACGCAGTATTTT

d_call: TRBD1
clone_size: .
j_call: TRBJ2-7
v_call: TRBV5-6
cdr3_aa: CASSPGQAPFYEQYF
cdr3_nt: TGTGCCAGCAGCCCGGGACAGGCTCCCTTCTACGAGCAGTACTTC

d_call: .
clone_size: few
j_call: TRBJ1-3
v_call: TRBV25-1
cdr3_aa: CASSNRESGNTIYF
cdr3_nt: TGTGCCAGTTCTAACAGGGAATCTGGAAACACCATATATTTT

d_call: .
clone_size: .
j_call: TRBJ2-7
v_call: TRBV11-2
cdr3_aa: CASSLYAGISFYEQYF
cdr3_nt: TGTGCCAGCAGCTTATACGCGGGGATTAGTTTCTACGAGCAGTACTTC

d_call: TRBD2
clone_size: few
j_call: TRBJ2-1
v_call: TRBV6-5
cdr3_aa: CASTPSGGPYNEQFF
cdr3_nt: TGTGCCAGCACCCCCTCGGGGGGGCCCTACAATGAGCAGTTCTTC

d_call: TRBD1
clone_size: .
j_call: TRBJ1-5
v_call: TRBV24-1
cdr3_aa: CATSDGRDREPRHQPQHF
cdr3_nt: TGTGCCACCAGTGACGGTCGGGACAGGGAGCCCCGTCATCAGCCCCAGCATTTT

d_call: TRBD1
clone_size: .
j_call: TRBJ2-7
v_call: TRBV7-8
cdr3_aa: CASSLGTAYEQYF
cdr3_nt: TGTGCCAGCAGCCTAGGGACAGCCTACGAGCAGTACTTC

d_call: TRBD1
clone_size: .
j_call: TRBJ1-5
v_call: TRBV10-3
cdr3_aa: CAISDQGGGNQPQHF
cdr3_nt: TGTGCCATCAGTGATCAAGGGGGCGGCAATCAGCCCCAGCATTTT

d_call: TRBD1
clone_size: .
j_call: TRBJ1-4
v_call: TRBV6-1
cdr3_aa: CASSEGGTGLKLFF
cdr3_nt: TGTGCCAGCAGTGAAGGTGGGACAGGGCTGAAACTGTTTTTT

d_call: TRBD2
clone_size: .
j_call: TRBJ2-1
v_call: TRBV19
cdr3_aa: CASSKGLAGGNEQFF
cdr3_nt: TGTGCCAGTAGTAAGGGACTAGCGGGAGGCAATGAGCAGTTCTTC

d_call: .
clone_size: once
j_call: TRBJ2-7
v_call: TRBV24-1
cdr3_aa: CATSSDGDKQGEVFLDEQYF
cdr3_nt: TGTGCCACCAGTTCTGACGGAGACAAACAGGGTGAGGTATTTCTAGACGAGCAGTACTTC

d_call: .
clone_size: .
j_call: TRBJ2-2
v_call: TRBV2
cdr3_aa: CASKKRPNTGELFF
cdr3_nt: TGTGCCAGCAAGAAGCGGCCGAACACCGGGGAGCTGTTTTTT

d_call: .
clone_size: .
j_call: TRBJ1-5
v_call: TRBV2
cdr3_aa: CASRERQGNQPQHF
cdr3_nt: TGTGCCAGCAGGGAACGTCAGGGCAATCAGCCCCAGCATTTT

d_call: TRBD1
clone_size: .
j_call: TRBJ1-2
v_call: TRBV6-1
cdr3_aa: CASSEAYFGTGAYGYTF
cdr3_nt: TGTGCCAGCAGTGAAGCATATTTTGGGACAGGGGCCTATGGCTACACCTTC

d_call: .
clone_size: .
j_call: TRBJ2-5
v_call: TRBV5-6
cdr3_aa: CASSLEGAQETQYF
cdr3_nt: TGTGCCAGCAGCTTGGAAGGGGCCCAAGAGACCCAGTACTTC

d_call: .
clone_size: once
j_call: TRBJ1-1
v_call: TRBV4-1
cdr3_aa: CASSHAGLNSNTEAFF
cdr3_nt: TGCGCCAGCAGCCACGCAGGGTTGAACTCCAACACTGAAGCTTTCTTT

d_call: TRBD1
clone_size: .
j_call: TRBJ1-2
v_call: TRBV7-3
cdr3_aa: CASSPGQGAHYGYTF
cdr3_nt: TGTGCCAGCAGCCCGGGACAGGGGGCTCACTATGGCTACACCTTC

d_call: TRBD2
clone_size: .
j_call: TRBJ2-2
v_call: TRBV7-6
cdr3_aa: CASSLYPPGTSGSSGELFF
cdr3_nt: TGTGCCAGCAGCTTATATCCCCCCGGGACTAGCGGGAGTTCCGGGGAGCTGTTTTTT

d_call: TRBD1
clone_size: .
j_call: TRBJ2-1
v_call: TRBV7-3
cdr3_aa: CASSAPGTGGENEQFF
cdr3_nt: TGTGCCAGCAGCGCCCCCGGGACAGGGGGCGAAAATGAGCAGTTCTTC

d_call: .
clone_size: .
j_call: TRBJ2-7
v_call: TRBV7-3
cdr3_aa: CASSLTPGGFPYEQYF
cdr3_nt: TGTGCCAGCAGCTTAACGCCCGGAGGGTTTCCCTACGAGCAGTACTTC

d_call: .
clone_size: .
j_call: TRBJ2-5
v_call: TRBV6-6
cdr3_aa: CASSPHTGVVETQYF
cdr3_nt: TGTGCCAGCAGCCCCCACACGGGGGTGGTGGAGACCCAGTACTTC

d_call: TRBD1
clone_size: .
j_call: TRBJ2-7
v_call: TRBV5-4
cdr3_aa: CASSLGTGPYEQYF
cdr3_nt: TGTGCCAGCAGCTTGGGGACAGGGCCCTACGAGCAGTACTTC

d_call: TRBD1
clone_size: .
j_call: TRBJ1-4
v_call: TRBV9
cdr3_aa: CASSKTGTGIEKLFF
cdr3_nt: TGTGCCAGCAGCAAGACCGGGACAGGGATTGAAAAACTGTTTTTT

d_call: .
clone_size: .
j_call: TRBJ1-4
v_call: TRBV21-1
cdr3_aa: CASSTTGGARWTNEKLFF
cdr3_nt: TGTGCCAGCAGTACGACCGGTGGGGCCCGGTGGACTAATGAAAAACTGTTTTTT

d_call: .
clone_size: .
j_call: TRBJ1-1
v_call: TRBV2
cdr3_aa: CASRGTEAFF
cdr3_nt: TGTGCCAGCAGGGGGACAGAAGCTTTCTTT

d_call: TRBD2
clone_size: .
j_call: TRBJ2-3
v_call: TRBV19
cdr3_aa: CASRKREKVDTQYF
cdr3_nt: TGTGCCAGTAGGAAGCGGGAGAAGGTAGATACGCAGTATTTT

d_call: .
clone_size: .
j_call: TRBJ1-3
v_call: TRBV30
cdr3_aa: CAWSGGDSGNTIYF
cdr3_nt: TGTGCCTGGAGTGGGGGGGACTCTGGAAACACCATATATTTT

d_call: .
clone_size: .
j_call: TRBJ2-7
v_call: TRBV12-3/TRBV12-4
cdr3_aa: CASSRAREQYF
cdr3_nt: TGTGCCAGCAGCAGGGCTCGGGAGCAGTACTTC

d_call: .
clone_size: .
j_call: TRBJ1-2
v_call: TRBV2
cdr3_aa: CASSEGRRGGYTF
cdr3_nt: TGTGCCAGCAGTGAGGGCCGCAGGGGTGGCTACACCTTC

d_call: TRBD2
clone_size: .
j_call: TRBJ2-3
v_call: TRBV2
cdr3_aa: CASSFLAGRIDTQYF
cdr3_nt: TGTGCCAGCAGTTTCCTAGCGGGGAGGATAGATACGCAGTATTTT

d_call: .
clone_size: .
j_call: TRBJ2-7
v_call: TRBV9
cdr3_aa: CASSVQGSGYEQYF
cdr3_nt: TGTGCCAGCAGCGTTCAGGGAAGTGGCTACGAGCAGTACTTC

d_call: TRBD1
clone_size: .
j_call: TRBJ2-3
v_call: TRBV29-1
cdr3_aa: CSAHYSNRGDTQYF
cdr3_nt: TGCAGCGCCCACTATTCAAACAGGGGGGATACGCAGTATTTT

d_call: TRBD2
clone_size: .
j_call: TRBJ2-7
v_call: TRBV5-5
cdr3_aa: CASSLGQLAGGLYEQYF
cdr3_nt: TGTGCCAGCAGCTTGGGACAACTAGCGGGAGGGTTATACGAGCAGTACTTC

d_call: TRBD1
clone_size: .
j_call: TRBJ1-2
v_call: TRBV18
cdr3_aa: CASSPGQGESGYTF
cdr3_nt: TGTGCCAGCTCACCCGGACAGGGCGAATCTGGCTACACCTTC

d_call: .
clone_size: .
j_call: TRBJ2-1
v_call: TRBV18
cdr3_aa: CASSVAPRNEQFF
cdr3_nt: TGTGCCAGCTCAGTAGCCCCTAGAAATGAGCAGTTCTTC

d_call: TRBD1
clone_size: .
j_call: TRBJ1-3
v_call: TRBV27
cdr3_aa: CASSSGQGIGNTIYF
cdr3_nt: TGTGCCAGCAGTTCAGGACAGGGAATAGGAAACACCATATATTTT

d_call: .
clone_size: .
j_call: TRBJ2-5
v_call: TRBV27
cdr3_aa: CASSLLGGETQYF
cdr3_nt: TGTGCCAGCAGTTTACTCGGGGGAGAGACCCAGTACTTC

d_call: .
clone_size: .
j_call: TRBJ2-1
v_call: TRBV23-1
cdr3_aa: CASSLWGKGNLERFF
cdr3_nt: .

d_call: TRBD1
clone_size: once
j_call: TRBJ2-7
v_call: TRBV6-2/TRBV6-3
cdr3_aa: CASSYSDRVSYEQYF
cdr3_nt: TGTGCCAGCAGTTACTCGGACAGGGTTTCCTACGAGCAGTACTTC

d_call: .
clone_size: once
j_call: TRBJ2-3
v_call: TRBV7-9
cdr3_aa: CASSVQLAGRTDTQYF
cdr3_nt: TGTGCCAGCAGCGTACAACTAGCTGGTCGAACAGATACGCAGTATTTT

d_call: TRBD1
clone_size: .
j_call: TRBJ2-3
v_call: TRBV5-3
cdr3_aa: CARSFHSGQICTQYF
cdr3_nt: TGTGCCAGAAGCTTTCACTCGGGACAGATCTGCACGCAGTATTTT

d_call: .
clone_size: .
j_call: TRBJ2-1
v_call: TRBV13
cdr3_aa: CASSPDSHNEQFF
cdr3_nt: TGTGCCAGCAGCCCCGACAGCCACAATGAGCAGTTCTTC

d_call: TRBD1
clone_size: .
j_call: TRBJ2-4
v_call: TRBV6-5
cdr3_aa: CASSSTGDKNIQYF
cdr3_nt: TGTGCCAGCAGTTCGACAGGGGACAAAAACATTCAGTACTTC

d_call: TRBD1
clone_size: .
j_call: TRBJ2-5
v_call: TRBV27
cdr3_aa: CASSSDRGKRQETQYF
cdr3_nt: TGTGCCAGCAGTTCGGACAGGGGGAAACGGCAAGAGACCCAGTACTTC

d_call: .
clone_size: few
j_call: TRBJ1-1
v_call: TRBV25-1
cdr3_aa: CASSVQGNTEAFF
cdr3_nt: TGTGCCAGCAGTGTTCAGGGGAACACTGAAGCTTTCTTT

d_call: TRBD2
clone_size: .
j_call: TRBJ2-1
v_call: TRBV29-1
cdr3_aa: CSGSRGSSYNEQFF
cdr3_nt: TGCAGCGGTTCACGCGGGAGCTCCTACAATGAGCAGTTCTTC

d_call: .
clone_size: .
j_call: TRBJ2-1
v_call: TRBV25-1
cdr3_aa: CASSEFEGRSYNEQFF
cdr3_nt: TGTGCCAGCAGTGAGTTCGAGGGTCGCTCCTACAATGAGCAGTTCTTC

d_call: TRBD2
clone_size: .
j_call: TRBJ2-7
v_call: TRBV6-5
cdr3_aa: CASRAGDEQYF
cdr3_nt: TGTGCCAGCAGAGCGGGAGACGAGCAGTACTTC

d_call: TRBD1
clone_size: .
j_call: TRBJ2-1
v_call: TRBV12-3/TRBV12-4
cdr3_aa: CASSHGQGGEQFF
cdr3_nt: TGTGCCAGCAGTCACGGACAGGGCGGTGAGCAGTTCTTC

d_call: TRBD2
clone_size: .
j_call: TRBJ2-7
v_call: TRBV18
cdr3_aa: CASSPGGSAQYF
cdr3_nt: TGTGCCAGCTCACCGGGAGGGTCGGCGCAGTACTTC

d_call: TRBD2
clone_size: .
j_call: TRBJ2-7
v_call: TRBV9
cdr3_aa: CASSGTSAEQYF
cdr3_nt: TGTGCCAGCAGCGGGACTAGCGCCGAGCAGTACTTC

d_call: TRBD2
clone_size: .
j_call: TRBJ2-1
v_call: TRBV4-1
cdr3_aa: CASSQDPLAGAPYNEQFF
cdr3_nt: TGCGCCAGCAGCCAGGACCCTTTAGCGGGAGCCCCCTACAATGAGCAGTTCTTC

d_call: .
clone_size: .
j_call: TRBJ1-5
v_call: TRBV12-3/TRBV12-4
cdr3_aa: CASSLLSNQPQHF
cdr3_nt: TGTGCCAGCAGTTTACTTAGCAATCAGCCCCAGCATTTT

d_call: .
clone_size: .
j_call: TRBJ1-4
v_call: TRBV19
cdr3_aa: CASNYYKSEKLFF
cdr3_nt: TGTGCCAGTAATTATTATAAGAGTGAAAAACTGTTTTTT

d_call: .
clone_size: .
j_call: TRBJ2-1
v_call: TRBV19
cdr3_aa: CASSSGGDEQFF
cdr3_nt: TGTGCCAGTAGTTCTGGCGGTGATGAGCAGTTCTTC

d_call: TRBD2
clone_size: .
j_call: TRBJ2-1
v_call: TRBV30
cdr3_aa: CAWTPGGAHFDEQFF
cdr3_nt: TGTGCCTGGACCCCCGGGGGGGCGCATTTCGATGAGCAGTTCTTC

d_call: TRBD1
clone_size: .
j_call: TRBJ2-3
v_call: TRBV27
cdr3_aa: CASSFGTASTDTQYF
cdr3_nt: TGTGCCAGCAGTTTCGGGACAGCCAGCACAGATACGCAGTATTTT

d_call: TRBD2
clone_size: few
j_call: TRBJ2-3
v_call: TRBV5-1
cdr3_aa: CASSLATLASRYTDTQYF
cdr3_nt: TGCGCCAGCAGCTTGGCCACACTAGCGTCCCGATACACAGATACGCAGTATTTT

d_call: .
clone_size: .
j_call: TRBJ1-1
v_call: TRBV11-3
cdr3_aa: CASRATGAFF
cdr3_nt: TGTGCCAGCAGGGCCACGGGAGCTTTCTTT